This T cell receptor (beta chain) is drawn from a study of T cells in Graves' hyperthyroidism and ophthalmopathy. Study context: Peripheral blood draws took place at initial diagnosis, ahead of any treatment.

Study outcomes and limitations: Ophthalmopathy was identified by the model a median about 6.4 months ahead of onset. Appearing also in blood were most of the thyroid clonotypes expanded above 0.001.

Diagnoses rested on clinical symptoms, serum thyroxine and TRAb, thyroid ultrasound and orbital computed tomography. Regions amplified from RNA transcripts were the TCR beta CDR3 regions. Researchers ran a first-round RT-PCR on the TCR CDR3 using the HTBI primer set. TCRdb re-analysed the multiplex PCR reads in MiXCR, keeping a single row per CDR3 protein. Found here are fewer than 800,000 distinct CDR3 sequences, roughly 15% of them singletons; the top ten hold 8.4%. This clonotype showed up many times. Its antigen is unknown. Sequencing was carried out using blood. The receptor comes from a man aged 18 to 30 with Graves' hyperthyroidism.

CDR3 amino acids: CASSLRGGFYEQYF. For the CDR3, the DNA is TGTGCCAGCAGTTTACGAGGGGGCTTCTACGAGCAGTACTTC. V gene TRBV12-3 or TRBV12-4 combines with J gene TRBJ2-7; 7 bases are shared with TRBD1. V lost 2 bases, J lost 3 bases, and 4 bases stayed unmatched. There are 14 residues in the CDR3.